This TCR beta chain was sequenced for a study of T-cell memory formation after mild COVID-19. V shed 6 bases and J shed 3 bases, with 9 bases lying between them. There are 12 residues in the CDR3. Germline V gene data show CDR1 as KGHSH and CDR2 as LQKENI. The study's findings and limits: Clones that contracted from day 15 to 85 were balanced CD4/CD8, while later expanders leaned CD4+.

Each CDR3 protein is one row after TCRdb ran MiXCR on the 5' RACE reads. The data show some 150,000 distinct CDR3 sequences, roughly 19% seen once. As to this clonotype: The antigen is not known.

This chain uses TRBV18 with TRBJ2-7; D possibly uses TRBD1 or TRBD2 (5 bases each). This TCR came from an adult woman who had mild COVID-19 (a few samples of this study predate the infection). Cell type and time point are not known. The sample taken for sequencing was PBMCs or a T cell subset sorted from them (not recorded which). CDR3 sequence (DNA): TGTGCCAGCTCCGGGGCTGGCTACGAGCAGTACTTC. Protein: CASSGAGYEQYF.